This T cell receptor beta chain was profiled in a study of somatic mutations in cytotoxic T cells in rheumatoid arthritis. Overall study context: Patient blood (around 31 ml EDTA) was taken immediately after diagnosis and before treatment. Certain T-cell populations stained with V beta antibodies were FACS-sorted to nearly 100% purity, and V beta1+ cells were TCRB-sequenced.

Whole-study findings and limits: CD8+ clonality rose with age in rheumatoid arthritis patients, not healthy controls. Between rheumatoid arthritis patients and age-matched healthy controls, CD8+ T-cell clonality showed no significant difference.

Sequenced by immunoSEQ multiplex PCR; TCRdb stores in-frame clones only, minus some. The table shows about 15,000 clones, with about 93% occurring only once. Comment on this clone: Its cognate antigen is unknown.

The source is a man aged 65 to 85 with rheumatoid arthritis. Sequencing used CD4+ T cells sorted from blood.

This CDR3 is CASSSLIYNEQFF. In nucleotides, the CDR3 is TGCGCCAGCAGTTCGCTAATCTACAATGAGCAGTTCTTC. This chain connects TRBV5-1 to TRBJ2-1; no clear D gene. V lost 5 bases and J lost 3, with 9 bases in between. Per the germline V gene, CDR1 is SGHRS and CDR2 is YFSETQ. The CDR3 loop spans 13 amino acids.